This TCR beta chain was identified in a study of OX40 agonist ivuxolimab in advanced cancers. Profiled with immunoSEQ multiplex PCR; TCRdb holds only in-frame clones, not every one. In the table there are some 90,000 clones, approximately 87% of which are singletons. This receptor was taken from an adult with an advanced solid tumor such as melanoma, head and neck, liver or kidney cancer. The specimen was CD4+ or CD8+ T cells sorted from blood, collected in a trial of the OX40 agonist ivuxolimab.

The CDR3 loop reads CASSRGTSDTDTQYF. The CDR3 coding sequence is TGTGCCAGCAGCCGTGGGACTAGCGACACAGATACGCAGTATTTT. The chain uses TRBV7-9 and TRBJ2-3; 10 bases agree with TRBD2. The CDR3 extends over 15 amino acids. The V and J ends lost 5 bases and 2 bases, in that order; junction bases with no gene match: 4. Germline CDR1 SEHNR, CDR2 FQNEAQ (reference sequence).